The 30 T cell receptor beta chains reported below all come from one sample, sequenced in a study of T cell repertoires in cytomegalovirus infection. Their recognized antigens are unknown. TCRdb reprocessed the reads via MiXCR and lists one record per CDR3 protein. In the table there are 300,000 to 400,000 distinct CDR3 sequences, 29% of which are singletons. The source was cultured PBMCs, collected from culture after CMV antigen stimulation. The source is a human donor in good health (CMV status not recorded). Some clones in this sample may be carry-over from other donors' samples.

The rearrangement links TRBV2 to TRBJ2-1; 7 bases are a match to TRBD2. This CDR3 is 15 amino acids long. V trimming: 6 bases; J trimming: 0 bases; junction bases outside the gene matches: 5. Germline V gene lookup returns CDR1 SNHLY and CDR2 FYNNEI. CDR3 amino acids: CASRERGFSYNEQFF. In nucleotides, the CDR3 is TGTGCCAGCAGGGAGCGGGGTTTCTCCTACAATGAGCAGTTCTTC.

This clonotype was detected a few times. The chain has TRBV7-9 and TRBJ1-3, with no clear D. Trimming pared 1 base from V and 3 bases from J, leaving 13 bases between. Per germline, CDR1 SEHNR and CDR2 FQNEAQ (reference sequence). CDR3 length equals 16 residues. CDR3 loop: CASSLGVRTLGNTIYF. The CDR3 DNA reads as TGTGCCAGCAGCTTAGGGGTGAGGACGCTTGGAAACACCATATATTTT.

V and J are TRBV19 and TRBJ2-5; 8 bases are a match to TRBD1. Germline CDR1 LNHDA, CDR2 SQIVND (reference sequence). V shed 9 bases and J 5 bases; nucleotides not matched to a gene: 11. The CDR3 runs 14 residues. The CDR3 sequence: CASSGRGLRETQYF. The CDR3 nucleotides are TGTGCCAGCTCGGGCAGGGGGCTTCGGGAGACCCAGTACTTC.

This clonotype came up many times. J is TRBJ2-7 and V is TRBV9, with 7 bases matching TRBD1. V shed 2 bases and J 1 base; nucleotides not matched to a gene: 3. Germline V gives CDR1 SGDLS, CDR2 YYNGEE. This CDR3 region has 14 residues. As DNA, the CDR3 is TGTGCCAGCAGCGTTACGGGACAGTCCTACGAGCAGTACTTC. Protein sequence: CASSVTGQSYEQYF.

The gene calls are TRBV7-8 and TRBJ2-7; perhaps TRBD1 as D (5 bases). Germline lookup yields CDR1 SGHVS and CDR2 FQNEAQ. V was trimmed by 2 bases and J by 2 bases, leaving 13 bases between them. The CDR3 spans 15 residues. CDR3 DNA: TGTGCCAGCAGCTTAAGGACAAGATTTACCTACGAGCAGTACTTC. This codes for CASSLRTRFTYEQYF.

This clonotype came up a few times. The chain is built from TRBV7-9 and TRBJ2-7, with 8 bases that match TRBD1. CDR3 size: 15 residues. The ends lost 0 bases at V and 8 bases at J; junction bases unmatched: 9. CDR1 and CDR2 from the germline V gene are SEHNR and FQNEAQ (reference sequence). CDR3 nucleotides: TGTGCCAGCAGCTTAGCAGGGACAGGCCTGGGCCAGCAGTACTTC. This codes for CASSLAGTGLGQQYF.

J is TRBJ1-5 and V is TRBV12-3 or TRBV12-4, with a possible D match to TRBD1 (6 bases). The CDR3 is made up of 16 amino acids. V lost 3 bases and J 5 bases, leaving 17 bases between the germline ends. CDR3 loop: CASSFGTPPDHQPQHF. CDR3 nucleotide sequence: TGTGCCAGCAGTTTCGGGACACCTCCCGACCATCAGCCCCAGCATTTT.

At least ten counts were recorded for this clonotype. The chain couples TRBV12-3 or TRBV12-4 to TRBJ1-5; the D gene is possibly TRBD1 (5 bases). The CDR3 extends over 16 amino acids. V was pared by 5 bases and J by 6 bases, with 20 bases between. The CDR3 reads CASSPPRHGGTQPQHF. DNA of the CDR3: TGTGCCAGCAGTCCCCCTCGACATGGAGGGACTCAGCCCCAGCATTTT.

The gene calls are TRBV7-3 and TRBJ2-1, with TRBD1 identical over 10 bases. Germline CDR1 SGHTA, CDR2 FQGTGA. CDR3 length: 17 amino acids. J gave up 9 bases and V 2 bases, and 13 bases lay outside the gene matches. CDR3 protein: CASSLPPGTGAYGEQFF. DNA of the CDR3: TGTGCCAGCAGCTTACCTCCCGGGACAGGGGCATACGGTGAGCAGTTCTTC.

The V call is TRBV9, the J call TRBJ1-1; 9 bases are shared with TRBD1. Germline values: CDR1 SGDLS, CDR2 YYNGEE. The CDR3 sequence is 14 residues long. Trimming at V came to 0 bases and at J to 10 bases, leaving 7 bases not matched to a gene. The CDR3 DNA reads as TGTGCCAGCAGCGTAGGGGGGGCGGACAGGGGAGCTTTCTTT. It encodes CASSVGGADRGAFF.

In this sample, this clonotype turned up many times. The V and J genes are TRBV3-1 and TRBJ2-7; D is unclear. Trimming shortened V by 1 base and J by 7 bases, and 5 bases separated the two germline ends. Germline V lookup: CDR1 LGHDT, CDR2 YNNKEL (reference sequence). The CDR3 extends over 11 amino acids. The CDR3 DNA is TGTGCCAGCAGCCAAGCTCTAGAGCAGTACTTC. Protein sequence: CASSQALEQYF.

The chain combines TRBV11-2 with TRBJ2-4; D is unclear. Per the germline V gene, CDR1 is SGHAT and CDR2 is FQNNGV. V lost 3 bases to trimming and J lost 3 bases, with 6 bases between them. The CDR3 consists of 13 residues. The CDR3 loop is CASSFTNKNIQYF. CDR3 in DNA: TGTGCCAGCAGCTTCACCAACAAAAACATTCAGTACTTC.

This chain uses TRBV2 with TRBJ2-1, with TRBD2 matching over 7 bases. With V trimmed by 3 bases and J by 8 bases, 4 bases remained unmatched. There are 13 residues in the CDR3. The germline V gene encodes CDR1 SNHLY and CDR2 FYNNEI. DNA for the CDR3: TGTGCCAGCAGTGAGGAGGGGAGGGATGAGCAGTTCTTC. It translates to CASSEEGRDEQFF. Supplemented by reference TRBV2 and TRBJ2-1, the full variable domain reads EPEVTQTPSHQVTQMGQEVILRCVPISNHLYFYWYRQILGQKVEFLVSFYNNEISEKSEIFDDQFSVERPDGSNFTLKIRSTKLEDSAMYFCASSEEGRDEQFFGPGTRLTVL.

In its sample, this clonotype was seen a few times. The gene calls are TRBV9 and TRBJ1-3, with unresolved D. Germline V CDR1 and CDR2: SGDLS, YYNGEE. The CDR3 is made up of 15 amino acids. V lost 0 bases and J 3 bases, leaving 10 bases between the germline ends. CDR3 protein: CASSVGADFGNTIYF. The CDR3 region has the DNA TGTGCCAGCAGCGTAGGTGCGGATTTTGGAAACACCATATATTTT.

The rearrangement uses TRBV5-1 and TRBJ1-1; D is ambiguous. The CDR3 consists of 15 residues. Trimming pared 5 bases from V and 0 bases from J, leaving 14 bases between. Per the germline V gene, CDR1 is SGHRS and CDR2 is YFSETQ. CDR3: CASSPNWEMNTEAFF. Here the CDR3 DNA reads TGCGCCAGCAGTCCAAACTGGGAGATGAACACTGAAGCTTTCTTT.

This clonotype was counted ten times or more. A junction boundary mismatches the germline segment, possibly from a read error. This chain uses TRBV7-2 with TRBJ2-3, with 13 bases matching TRBD2. The CDR3 loop spans 14 amino acids. CDR1 and CDR2 (germline): SGHTA, FQGNSA. CDR3 region: CASSSGLAGTPLSF. Written as DNA, the CDR3 is TGTGCCAGCAGCTCGGGACTAGCGGGAACGCCCTTAAGTTTT. Complete variable domain (other parts from reference TRBV7-2 and TRBJ2-3): GAGVSQSPSNKVTEKGKDVELRCDPISGHTALYWYRQSLGQGLEFLIYFQGNSAPDKSGLPSDRFSAERTGGSVSTLTIQRTQQEDSAVYLCASSSGLAGTPLSFGPGTRLTVL.

This chain connects TRBV6-1 to TRBJ1-1; TRBD1 matches 9 bases. With V trimmed by 4 bases and J by 9 bases, 6 bases remained unmatched. Germline V gene sequence: CDR1 MNHNS, CDR2 SASEGT. This CDR3 has 13 residues. The CDR3 loop is CASSAGQGRKAFF. In DNA, the CDR3 is TGTGCCAGCAGTGCCGGACAGGGGCGAAAAGCTTTCTTT.

The chain combines TRBV6-6 with TRBJ2-2; D not resolved. V lost 5 bases to trimming and J lost 6 bases, with 22 bases between them. Germline V gene sequence: CDR1 MNHNY, CDR2 SVGAGI (reference sequence). This CDR3 region has 17 residues. The CDR3 DNA reads TGTGCCAGCAGTCTCCAAAACACGGAATTCCCCCCCGGGGAGCTGTTTTTT. Residues: CASSLQNTEFPPGELFF.

This clonotype was counted a few times. The chain has TRBV29-1 and TRBJ2-1; perhaps D is TRBD1 or TRBD2 (5 bases each). The germline CDR1 and CDR2 sequences are SQVTM and ANQGSEA. V lost 6 bases and J lost 4, with 10 bases in between. CDR3 length: 12 amino acids. CDR3: CSVGTAYNEQFF. DNA of the CDR3: TGCAGCGTGGGGACGGCATACAATGAGCAGTTCTTC.

The table lists this clonotype with a few counts. The rearrangement uses TRBV6-5 and TRBJ2-3, with a possible D match to TRBD1 (6 bases). This CDR3 is 16 amino acids long. Germline CDR1 is MNHEY and CDR2 is SVGAGI. Trimming cost V 0 bases and J 2 bases, with 12 bases left between them. The CDR3 loop is CASSYSRGLNTDTQYF. The DNA of the CDR3 is TGTGCCAGCAGTTACTCCAGGGGCTTGAACACAGATACGCAGTATTTT.

This CDR3 reads CASSGGTARGETQYF. The CDR3, as DNA: TGTGCCAGCAGTGGCGGGACAGCAAGGGGAGAGACCCAGTACTTC. V is TRBV25-1 and J is TRBJ2-5, with TRBD1 as a possible D gene (7 bases). The CDR3 is 15 residues long. With 4 bases removed from V and 4 bases from J, the gap between germline ends came to 16 bases. Per germline, CDR1 MGHDK and CDR2 SYGVNS.

This clonotype has a handful of counts. This chain connects TRBV6-1 to TRBJ1-2; D is ambiguous. The germline V and J ends were trimmed by 2 bases and 8 bases, with 12 bases remaining between them. Germline V gene sequence: CDR1 MNHNS, CDR2 SASEGT. This CDR3 is built from 13 residues. The CDR3 loop reads CASSETGSGGYTF. The CDR3 DNA reads TGTGCCAGCAGTGAAACGGGGAGTGGCGGCTACACCTTC.

This clonotype was detected a few times. This chain uses TRBV15 with TRBJ2-1, with 9 nucleotides matching TRBD1. This CDR3 contains 15 residues. V trimming: 3 bases; J trimming: 4 bases; junction bases outside the gene matches: 4. Germline assignment: CDR1 LNHNV and CDR2 YYDKDF (reference sequence). Here the CDR3 DNA reads TGTGCCACCAGCAGGGACAGGGGAATGTACAATGAGCAGTTCTTC. Translating it yields CATSRDRGMYNEQFF.

V is TRBV28 and J is TRBJ1-6, with TRBD1 matching over 7 bases. The CDR3 covers 15 residues. Germline V gene sequence: CDR1 MDHEN, CDR2 SYDVKM. Trimming took 5 bases from V and 7 from J; bases not matched to a gene: 8. The CDR3 nucleotides read TGTGCCAGCAGTATCTCGGGACAGACAAATTCACCCCTCCACTTT. It translates to CASSISGQTNSPLHF.

This clonotype was found a few times. The CDR3 coding sequence is TGTGCCAGCAGCTTGGATCAGGGGTCCACCGGGGAGCTGTTTTTT. Residues: CASSLDQGSTGELFF. This chain joins TRBV7-7 and TRBJ2-2, with a possible D match to TRBD1 (6 bases). The CDR3 sequence is 15 residues long. V was pared by 3 bases and J by 4 bases, with 12 bases between. CDR1 is SSHAT and CDR2 is FNYEAQ in the germline V gene (reference sequence).

This clonotype occurred many times. The chain has TRBV11-2 and TRBJ2-5; either TRBD1 or TRBD2 may supply D (6 bases each). The CDR3 runs 14 residues. The germline CDR1 and CDR2 sequences are SGHAT and FQNNGV. V lost 7 bases, J lost 6 bases, and 18 bases lay in between. The DNA for the CDR3 is TGTGCCAGCACCGACCGCCCGGGGGCGCAGACCCAGTACTTC. Protein product: CASTDRPGAQTQYF.

The rearrangement links TRBV7-9 to TRBJ1-6; D possibly corresponds to TRBD1 (5 bases). CDR3 length: 14 amino acids. Germline V lookup: CDR1 SEHNR, CDR2 FQNEAQ (reference sequence). Trimming cost V 2 bases and J 5 bases, with 7 bases left between them. The DNA for the CDR3 is TGTGCCAGCAGCTTAAGACAGAATAATTCACCCCTCCACTTT. Protein sequence: CASSLRQNNSPLHF.

This chain links TRBV5-4 with TRBJ2-3, with TRBD2 matching 8 bases. This CDR3 contains 15 residues. CDR1 SGHNT and CDR2 YYREEE come from the germline V gene (reference sequence). V lost 0 bases to trimming and J lost 4 bases; unmatched junction nucleotides: 4. The CDR3 DNA reads TGTGCCAGCAGCTTGGGGGGAGCGGGGGCAGATACGCAGTATTTT. As protein: CASSLGGAGADTQYF.

V and J are TRBV7-2 and TRBJ2-5; D not certain. Germline loops: CDR1 SGHTA, CDR2 FQGNSA. Trimming removed 5 bases at V and 5 bases at J, with 9 bases between. The CDR3 consists of 12 residues. The CDR3 sequence: CASSRLPETQYF. The DNA of the CDR3 is TGTGCCAGCAGCCGCCTCCCGGAGACCCAGTACTTC.

The gene calls are TRBV2 and TRBJ2-3; perhaps TRBD2 as D (6 bases). Germline lookup yields CDR1 SNHLY and CDR2 FYNNEI. V lost 3 bases and J lost 4, with 11 bases in between. The CDR3 spans 14 residues. This chain's CDR3 is CASSETGDSDTQYF. CDR3 coding DNA: TGTGCCAGCAGTGAGACGGGAGATTCAGATACGCAGTATTTT.